The 24 T cell receptor beta chains given below trace back to one sample, sequenced in a study of cytomegalovirus exposure and HLA in healthy donors. Primers: 60 Vbeta forward and 13 Jbeta reverse. TCRdb's copy holds only in-frame clones and misses some; the assay was immunoSEQ multiplex PCR. The sample carries 130,000 or so clones, more than 75% recorded once. The material sequenced was PBMCs. The origin of the receptors is a woman aged 25 to 39 in good health and CMV-seronegative.

The chain employs TRBV27 and TRBJ2-7, with D perhaps TRBD1 (6 bases). V was clipped by 6 bases and J by 5 bases, with 29 bases between them. Germline V CDR1 and CDR2: MNHEY, SMNVEV (reference sequence). The CDR3 contains 18 residues. Written as DNA, the CDR3 is TGTGCCAGCAGCCCCTCAGTGGACAGCCTTTGGGGCGGCCACGAGCAGTACTTC. This translates into CASSPSVDSLWGGHEQYF.

The chain uses TRBV7-9 and TRBJ2-2; 10 nucleotides agree with TRBD2. Trimming cost V 3 bases and J 13 bases; bases outside gene matches: 11. The CDR3 consists of 15 residues. In germline, CDR1 is SEHNR, CDR2 FQNEAQ (reference sequence). This CDR3 reads CASSFGAGGPRRLFF. CDR3 coding DNA: TGTGCCAGCAGCTTCGGAGCGGGAGGGCCGAGGAGGCTGTTTTTT.

The chain couples TRBV7-9 to TRBJ2-1; 9 positions agree with TRBD2. The CDR3 spans 17 residues. Germline V lookup: CDR1 SEHNR, CDR2 FQNEAQ (reference sequence). V shed 4 bases, J shed 4 bases, and the junction held 11 bases outside the gene matches. The CDR3 region is CASSSRLAGKRYNEQFF. CDR3 DNA: TGTGCCAGCAGCTCCCGTCTAGCGGGAAAGAGATACAATGAGCAGTTCTTC.

The J gene is TRBJ2-7, the V gene TRBV6-5; 7 bases are a match to TRBD1. The J segment lost 3 bases and the V segment lost 0 bases, leaving 8 bases of the junction unmatched. This CDR3 is 16 amino acids long. CDR1 is MNHEY and CDR2 is SVGAGI in the germline V gene. The CDR3 region is CASSYSRLTGDYEQYF. CDR3 coding DNA: TGTGCCAGCAGTTACTCCCGGTTAACAGGGGACTACGAGCAGTACTTC.

This clone occurred once. This chain links TRBV7-8 with TRBJ1-5; no clear D gene. Germline V gene lookup returns CDR1 SGHVS and CDR2 FQNEAQ. Trimming cost V 4 bases and J 3 bases, with 16 bases left between them. The length of the CDR3 is 16 residues. The CDR3 bases are TGTGCCAGCAGCTCCTCCAACAGTCAACTCAATCAGCCCCAGCATTTT. It codes for CASSSSNSQLNQPQHF. Supplemented by reference TRBV7-8 and TRBJ1-5, the full variable domain reads GAGVSQSPRYKVAKRGQDVALRCDPISGHVSLFWYQQALGQGPEFLTYFQNEAQLDKSGLPSDRFFAERPEGSVSTLKIQRTQQEDSAVYLCASSSSNSQLNQPQHFGDGTRLSIL.

The chain has TRBV19 and TRBJ2-1; 8 bases are a match to TRBD2. CDR3 length: 14 residues. Germline trimming cut 7 bases from V and 7 bases from J; bases unmatched to any gene: 9. Per the germline V gene, CDR1 is LNHDA and CDR2 is SQIVND (reference sequence). In DNA, the CDR3 is TGTGCCAGTACCCCGGGGGGGGGTGGGAATGAGCAGTTCTTC. It codes for CASTPGGGGNEQFF.

The J gene is TRBJ1-1, the V gene TRBV6-1, with TRBD1 identical over 10 bases. Germline V gene sequence: CDR1 MNHNS, CDR2 SASEGT. This CDR3 region has 14 residues. Trimming cost V 6 bases and J 3 bases; bases outside gene matches: 4. This CDR3 is CASRPGTGDTEAFF. CDR3 coding DNA: TGTGCCAGCAGACCCGGGACAGGGGACACTGAAGCTTTCTTT.

This rearrangement joins TRBV5-5 to TRBJ1-6; D might be TRBD1 (6 bases). V lost 4 bases and J lost 7, with 12 bases in between. Germline CDR1 SGHKS, CDR2 YYEKEE (reference sequence). The length of the CDR3 is 14 residues. This CDR3 is CASSPWTDNSPLHF. The CDR3 nucleotides read TGTGCCAGCAGCCCCTGGACAGACAATTCACCCCTCCACTTT.

For the CDR3, the DNA is TGTGCCAGCAGCCGACAGGGAAATGGCTACACCTTC. It yields the protein CASSRQGNGYTF. This chain links TRBV7-7 with TRBJ1-2; 7 bases agree with TRBD1. The germline V gene encodes CDR1 SSHAT and CDR2 FNYEAQ (reference sequence). This CDR3 has 12 residues. With 5 bases clipped from V and 6 bases from J, the junction kept 3 bases outside the gene matches.

The chain recombines TRBV5-1 with TRBJ1-6, with a weak D call TRBD1 (5 bases). The CDR3 length is 14 residues. The ends were cut back, 0 bases at V and 5 bases at J, with 6 bases in the middle. Germline-derived CDR1 and CDR2 are SGHRS and YFSETQ. CDR3: CASSLGQHNSPLHF. The CDR3 nucleotides read TGCGCCAGCAGCTTGGGACAGCATAATTCACCCCTCCACTTT.

This clone was seen only a few times. J is TRBJ2-6 and V is TRBV19; a weak D match, TRBD2 (5 bases). The CDR3 sequence is 15 residues long. Trimming shortened V by 2 bases and J by 2 bases, and 7 bases separated the two germline ends. The germline gives CDR1 LNHDA, CDR2 SQIVND (reference sequence). The CDR3 DNA is TGTGCCAGTAGTATATCCGGGGCTGGGGCCAACGTCCTGACTTTC. This encodes CASSISGAGANVLTF. Full variable domain (outside the CDR3, taken from reference TRBV19 and TRBJ2-6): DGGITQSPKYLFRKEGQNVTLSCEQNLNHDAMYWYRQDPGQGLRLIYYSQIVNDFQKGDIAEGYSVSREKKESFPLTVTSAQKNPTAFYLCASSISGAGANVLTFGAGSRLTVL.

This chain connects TRBV7-9 to TRBJ1-1; a weak D match, TRBD1 (6 bases). V lost 2 bases to trimming and J lost 7 bases, with 14 bases between them. The CDR3 has 14 residues. Germline CDR1 SEHNR, CDR2 FQNEAQ (reference sequence). The CDR3 region is CASSLMGADGEAFF. CDR3 DNA: TGTGCCAGCAGCTTAATGGGGGCGGACGGTGAAGCTTTCTTT.

The chain is built from TRBV28 and TRBJ2-7, with 11 nucleotides matching TRBD1. Germline CDR1 reads MDHEN; CDR2 reads SYDVKM. V shed 5 bases, J shed 7 bases, and the junction held 10 bases outside the gene matches. The CDR3 totals 15 residues. As DNA, the CDR3 is TGTGCCAGCAGTGCTAGGGGACAGGGGGTAGTAGAGCAGTACTTC. The encoded protein is CASSARGQGVVEQYF.

This clone showed up just a few times. This chain connects TRBV27 to TRBJ2-6; D is unresolved. CDR3 length: 13 amino acids. Per germline, CDR1 MNHEY and CDR2 SMNVEV (reference sequence). V was pared by 7 bases and J by 0 bases, with 4 bases between. CDR3 in DNA: TGTGCCAGCAAACTCTCTGGGGCCAACGTCCTGACTTTC. Translating gives CASKLSGANVLTF.

The chain couples TRBV10-3 to TRBJ2-1; TRBD2 matches 9 bases. The ends lost 7 bases at V and 0 bases at J; junction bases unmatched: 7. CDR1 is ENHRY, CDR2 SYGVKD, per germline. This CDR3 is built from 16 residues. CDR3 DNA: TGTGCCATCACCGAGACTAGCGGTCGCTCCTACAATGAGCAGTTCTTC. Translated, it gives CAITETSGRSYNEQFF.

The chain couples TRBV6-5 to TRBJ1-2; 9 bases fit TRBD1. The CDR3 has 16 residues. Per germline, CDR1 MNHEY and CDR2 SVGAGI. V trimming: 4 bases; J trimming: 3 bases; junction bases outside the gene matches: 9. The CDR3 sequence: CASSSLPGQGDYGYTF. For the CDR3, the DNA is TGTGCCAGCAGTTCTCTCCCGGGACAGGGTGACTATGGCTACACCTTC.

This chain uses TRBV18 with TRBJ2-2, with D perhaps matching TRBD2 (6 bases). This CDR3 region has 15 residues. Trimming shortened V by 0 bases and J by 6 bases, and 11 bases separated the two germline ends. The germline V gene encodes CDR1 KGHSH and CDR2 LQKENI. CDR3 nucleotides: TGTGCCAGCTCACCACCTAACGGGGAGGCCGGGGAGCTGTTTTTT. Protein product: CASSPPNGEAGELFF.

The chain carries TRBV19 and TRBJ2-7; 10 nucleotides align to TRBD1. V lost 6 bases and J lost 3; bases outside the gene matches: 8. This CDR3 has 15 residues. Germline lookup yields CDR1 LNHDA and CDR2 SQIVND (reference sequence). The CDR3: CASRAPGQGIYEQYF. CDR3 coding DNA: TGTGCCAGTAGGGCTCCGGGACAGGGGATCTACGAGCAGTACTTC. Using reference TRBV19 and TRBJ2-7 for the parts outside the CDR3, the full variable domain is DGGITQSPKYLFRKEGQNVTLSCEQNLNHDAMYWYRQDPGQGLRLIYYSQIVNDFQKGDIAEGYSVSREKKESFPLTVTSAQKNPTAFYLCASRAPGQGIYEQYFGPGTRLTVT.

V gene TRBV7-8 combines with J gene TRBJ1-2; D ambiguous. Trimming shortened V by 2 bases and J by 2 bases, and 12 bases separated the two germline ends. From germline, CDR1 is SGHVS and CDR2 FQNEAQ. The CDR3 totals 15 residues. The CDR3 DNA is TGTGCCAGCAGCTTAACCCACGGGGTGAACTATGGCTACACCTTC. It translates to CASSLTHGVNYGYTF.

The CDR3 bases are TGCGCCAGCAGTCCTACTAATAGCAATCAGCCCCAGCATTTT. Its translation is CASSPTNSNQPQHF. J is TRBJ1-5 and V is TRBV10-2, with D unclear. Trimming cost V 5 bases and J 0 bases, with 8 bases left between them. The length of the CDR3 is 14 residues. Germline CDR1 WSHSY, CDR2 SAAADI.

This chain joins TRBV6-5 and TRBJ1-1, with TRBD1 as a possible D gene (6 bases). V gave up 1 base and J gave up 3 bases, with 12 bases separating them. The CDR3 runs 15 residues. Germline V gene data show CDR1 as MNHEY and CDR2 as SVGAGI. The CDR3 coding sequence is TGTGCCAGCAGTTACTGGGGGCGGGGGGACACTGAAGCTTTCTTT. As protein: CASSYWGRGDTEAFF.

The genes are TRBV28 and TRBJ2-7, with D perhaps TRBD2 (5 bases). Germline CDR1 and CDR2: MDHEN and SYDVKM. The CDR3 contains 11 residues. Trimming pared 2 bases from V and 6 bases from J, leaving 5 bases between. The CDR3 region has the DNA TGTGCCAGCAGTTTAAGCGGCGAGCAGTACTTC. This gives the protein CASSLSGEQYF.

The chain carries TRBV6-5 and TRBJ2-7; TRBD1 matches 11 bases. Germline V gene sequence: CDR1 MNHEY, CDR2 SVGAGI. The length of the CDR3 is 15 residues. V lost 7 bases, J lost 3 bases, and 8 bases stayed unmatched. DNA of the CDR3: TGTGCCAGCAACCCGCTTGGGACAGGGGGCTACGAGCAGTACTTC. It specifies CASNPLGTGGYEQYF.

The chain carries TRBV4-1 and TRBJ1-2, with D perhaps matching TRBD1 (5 bases). The CDR3 is made up of 16 amino acids. Germline V gives CDR1 MGHRA, CDR2 YSYEKL. Trimming removed 7 bases at V and 0 bases at J, with 18 bases between. The CDR3 sequence is CASTRGVTEANYGYTF. The CDR3 DNA follows: TGCGCCAGCACCCGGGGGGTGACAGAGGCTAACTATGGCTACACCTTC.